The 22 T cell receptor beta chains presented below share a single source sample, sequenced in a study of technical replicates of blood from a handful of donors. Assay used: immunoSEQ multiplex PCR; TCRdb lists only in-frame clones, some missing. The sample comprises around 80,000 clones, approximately 92% of which are singletons, and about 0.23% rests with the top ten. What was sequenced was T cells isolated from PBMCs. These receptors originate from a human donor in good health.

The CDR3 loop reads CAISEPFSGGIDTQYF. The CDR3 DNA sequence: TGTGCCATCAGTGAGCCCTTCTCGGGAGGGATAGATACGCAGTATTTT. The V gene is TRBV10-3, the J gene TRBJ2-3; 8 bases match TRBD2. V lost 2 bases, J lost 5 bases, and 9 bases stayed unmatched. Germline assignment: CDR1 ENHRY and CDR2 SYGVKD. The length of the CDR3 is 16 residues.

The chain couples TRBV19 to TRBJ2-1, with 8 bases aligning to TRBD2. Trimming cost V 4 bases and J 6 bases; bases outside gene matches: 8. The CDR3 covers 15 residues. CDR1 is LNHDA and CDR2 is SQIVND in the germline V gene (reference sequence). The CDR3 nucleotides read TGTGCCAGTAGTAGAATAACCGGGACTAGCAATGAGCAGTTCTTC. Translation gives CASSRITGTSNEQFF.

This clone was observed a single time. The gene calls are TRBV2 and TRBJ1-2, with a weak D call TRBD1 (5 bases). Trimming removed 7 bases at V and 5 bases at J, with 20 bases between. This CDR3 is 15 amino acids long. Germline CDR1 and CDR2: SNHLY and FYNNEI. The CDR3 nucleotides are TGTGCCAGCAATTCAGGAGGGGCCAAATTATATGGCTACACCTTC. Translated: CASNSGGAKLYGYTF.

The chain employs TRBV4-2 and TRBJ2-3; TRBD2 is a possible D gene (5 bases). This CDR3 has 15 residues. CDR1 and CDR2 (germline): LGHNA, YNFKEQ. The V end was cut by 4 bases, the J end by 1 base, with 12 bases between. The CDR3, as DNA: TGTGCCAGCAGCCCATCTAGCCGTGGCACAGATACGCAGTATTTT. Translation: CASSPSSRGTDTQYF.

The V call is TRBV29-1, the J call TRBJ2-7; tentative D call: TRBD1 (6 bases). The germline V and J ends were trimmed by 1 base and 7 bases, with 17 bases remaining between them. Germline V gene data show CDR1 as SQVTM and CDR2 as ANQGSEA. The CDR3 is made up of 14 amino acids. The CDR3 protein is CSVEATGHVVEQYF. DNA for the CDR3: TGCAGCGTTGAAGCGACAGGACATGTAGTAGAGCAGTACTTC.

The V gene is TRBV7-9, the J gene TRBJ2-5; 14 bases match TRBD2. This CDR3 has 17 amino acids. The trim removed 4 bases at V and 5 bases at J, leaving 9 bases unmatched. Germline CDR1 SEHNR, CDR2 FQNEAQ (reference sequence). The CDR3 DNA reads TGTGCCAGCAGCTGGATCGGACTAGCGGGAGGTAGCGAGACCCAGTACTTC. Translating gives CASSWIGLAGGSETQYF.

CDR3 in amino acids: CASSVRQSETQYF. In DNA form, the CDR3 reads TGTGCCAGCAGCGTACGACAGTCAGAGACCCAGTACTTC. The chain combines TRBV9 with TRBJ2-5; D is possibly TRBD1 (5 bases). Germline V gene lookup returns CDR1 SGDLS and CDR2 YYNGEE. V was shortened by 1 base and J by 4 bases, with 8 bases between the two germline ends. The CDR3 has 13 amino acids. The variable domain in full, completed from reference TRBV9 and TRBJ2-5, reads DSGVTQTPKHLITATGQRVTLRCSPRSGDLSVYWYQQSLDQGLQFLIQYYNGEERAKGNILERFSAQQFPDLHSELNLSSLELGDSALYFCASSVRQSETQYFGPGTRLLVL.

The chain employs TRBV18 and TRBJ2-1, with 9 bases that match TRBD1. The junction had 8 bases not matched to a gene; V was cut back by 4 bases and J by 10 bases. Looked up from germline, CDR1 is KGHSH and CDR2 is LQKENI. There are 14 residues in the CDR3. The DNA for the CDR3 is TGTGCCAGCTCACGGGACAGGGCCCTTCTCGAGCAGTTCTTC. This sequence encodes CASSRDRALLEQFF.

The chain carries TRBV30 and TRBJ1-2, with 8 bases aligning to TRBD1. The length of the CDR3 is 15 residues. From germline, CDR1 is GTSNPN and CDR2 SVGIG (reference sequence). Unmatched junction bases numbered 11, after V lost 0 bases and J lost 8 bases. The CDR3 protein is CAWSVEPRGLVGYTF. In nucleotides, the CDR3 is TGTGCCTGGAGTGTAGAGCCCAGGGGGCTTGTGGGCTACACCTTC.

This chain links TRBV18 with TRBJ2-2; 8 bases fit TRBD2. This CDR3 region has 16 residues. Germline V gene data show CDR1 as KGHSH and CDR2 as LQKENI. The J segment lost 4 bases and the V segment lost 3 bases, leaving 7 bases of the junction unmatched. CDR3 sequence reads: CASSPASGSGTGELFF. The DNA of the CDR3 is TGTGCCAGCTCACCTGCTAGCGGGTCGGGCACCGGGGAGCTGTTTTTT. Full variable domain (remainder filled in from reference TRBV18 and TRBJ2-2): NAGVMQNPRHLVRRRGQEARLRCSPMKGHSHVYWYRQLPEEGLKFMVYLQKENIIDESGMPKERFSAEFPKEGPSILRIQQVVRGDSAAYFCASSPASGSGTGELFFGEGSRLTVL.

The V gene is TRBV6-5, the J gene TRBJ1-2; possibly TRBD1 for D (5 bases). V was cut by 6 bases and J by 3 bases, with 14 bases left in between. Germline V gene data show CDR1 as MNHEY and CDR2 as SVGAGI. The CDR3 is made up of 14 amino acids. The CDR3, as DNA: TGTGCCAGCAGGGGACTCCGGGAGGACTATGGCTACACCTTC. This translates into CASRGLREDYGYTF.

The V gene is TRBV6-1, the J gene TRBJ2-7; D is unclear. The V and J ends lost 5 bases and 7 bases respectively, with 12 bases between them. CDR1 is MNHNS, CDR2 SASEGT, per germline. The CDR3 consists of 12 residues. This CDR3 reads CASSPELREQYF. The CDR3 DNA reads TGTGCCAGCAGTCCTGAGTTGCGAGAGCAGTACTTC.

This chain links TRBV11-2 with TRBJ2-3; 9 nucleotides match TRBD2. The CDR3 loop spans 19 amino acids. The junction had 16 bases not matched to a gene; V was cut back by 0 bases and J by 6 bases. Per the germline V gene, CDR1 is SGHAT and CDR2 is FQNNGV. For the CDR3, the DNA is TGTGCCAGCAGCTTAGATGGGACCGGTATTAGCGGGAGAGGGGATACGCAGTATTTT. The encoded protein is CASSLDGTGISGRGDTQYF.

The J gene is TRBJ1-5, the V gene TRBV6-5; D remains unclear. Looked up from germline, CDR1 is MNHEY and CDR2 is SVGAGI. The CDR3 is 13 residues long. Trimming cost V 6 bases and J 4 bases, with 10 bases left between them. In DNA form, the CDR3 reads TGTGCCAGCAGACCCCTGGCTAATCAGCCCCAGCATTTT. It encodes CASRPLANQPQHF.

This sequence joins TRBV27 and TRBJ1-2; possible D gene TRBD1, 6 bases. The CDR3 has 15 amino acids. CDR1 MNHEY and CDR2 SMNVEV come from the germline V gene (reference sequence). The V end was cut by 0 bases, the J end by 4 bases, with 12 bases between. CDR3 in DNA: TGTGCCAGCAGTTTATCCCCTGGACAGCCCTATGGCTACACCTTC. Its translation: CASSLSPGQPYGYTF.

The chain combines TRBV12-5 with TRBJ2-7, with D perhaps TRBD1 (6 bases). The length of the CDR3 is 13 residues. The germline CDR1 and CDR2 sequences are LGHNT and FRNRAP. The CDR3 nucleotides read TGTGCCAGCGCCCTTGGGGGACATTACGAGCAGTACTTC. Translation gives CASALGGHYEQYF.

The chain uses TRBV19 and TRBJ1-2, with D unclear. The V and J ends lost 1 base and 3 bases respectively, with 9 bases between them. The CDR3 has 14 residues. CDR1 and CDR2 (germline): LNHDA, SQIVND (reference sequence). CDR3 sequence reads: CASSIVTNYYGYTF. The CDR3 coding sequence is TGTGCCAGTAGTATAGTCACAAATTACTATGGCTACACCTTC.

The chain carries TRBV13 and TRBJ2-1; 8 bases align to TRBD2. The CDR3 extends over 15 amino acids. CDR1 is PRHDT and CDR2 is FYEKMQ in the germline V gene (reference sequence). V was pared by 0 bases and J by 7 bases, with 5 bases of the junction left unmatched. Written as DNA, the CDR3 is TGTGCCAGCAGCTTAGGCACGGGAGGGCCTAATGAGCAGTTCTTC. Residues: CASSLGTGGPNEQFF.

This clone was found once. The chain links TRBV28 to TRBJ1-2, with 9 bases matching TRBD1. The CDR3 extends over 14 amino acids. Germline trimming cut 3 bases from V and 3 bases from J; bases unmatched to any gene: 2. CDR1 and CDR2 (germline): MDHEN, SYDVKM. CDR3 sequence (DNA): TGTGCCAGCAGTTTGGGGGACAGGGACTATGGCTACACCTTC. Translated, it gives CASSLGDRDYGYTF.

This clone was recorded only once. This chain connects TRBV25-1 to TRBJ1-1; the D is unclear. Trimming left V 4 bases short and J 1 base short, with 10 bases between. The V gene's germline CDR1 is MGHDK and CDR2 SYGVNS. CDR3 length: 14 amino acids. The CDR3 spells CASSARSTNTEAFF. The CDR3 region has the DNA TGTGCCAGCAGTGCCCGGTCCACGAACACTGAAGCTTTCTTT.

This clone was counted once. The chain recombines TRBV5-1 with TRBJ2-5; a possible D gene is TRBD2 (6 bases). The germline gives CDR1 SGHRS, CDR2 YFSETQ. V was cut by 5 bases and J by 3 bases, with 11 bases left in between. This CDR3 is built from 13 residues. CDR3 nucleotide sequence: TGCGCCAGCAGACGACTAGACAAAGAGACCCAGTACTTC. It encodes CASRRLDKETQYF.

The chain links TRBV7-9 to TRBJ2-7; 7 bases are a match to TRBD2. This CDR3 has 15 residues. CDR1 SEHNR and CDR2 FQNEAQ come from the germline V gene (reference sequence). V lost 3 bases and J lost 3; bases outside the gene matches: 8. The CDR3 reads CASSLEAGVFYEQYF. DNA of the CDR3: TGTGCCAGCAGCTTGGAGGCGGGAGTTTTCTACGAGCAGTACTTC.